This T cell receptor (beta chain) comes out of a study of human T cells and chemical hapten exposure. Study at large: The patient population, which was mostly female, had alopecia areata, totalis or universalis. The variation in per-sample TCR yields arose mainly from small differences in pooled library volumes. Overall study findings and caveats: In comparison with controls, expanded TCRs gave rise to a significantly larger number of large CDR3 similarity clusters.

TCRdb re-called the RACE reads through MiXCR, storing one row per CDR3 protein. Altogether around 380,000 distinct CDR3 sequences are present, 4.8% being singletons, with the ten largest covering 2% to 2.5%. The CDR3 has 15 amino acids. V dropped 5 bases and J dropped 2; count of bases not matched to a gene: 5. CDR1 and CDR2 from the germline V gene are MGHRA and YSYEKL. Stated time point: patch test 1, 2 weeks after DPC sensitization. Treatment described: therapeutic diphenylcyclopropenone sensitization with weekly scalp DPC. Unfractionated whole blood was the source of the extracted total RNA. This clonotype was seen only a few times. Its specificity is not known.

This chain uses TRBV4-1 with TRBJ2-5, with TRBD2 identical over 10 bases. The receptor comes from a woman aged 50 to 60 with alopecia areata. Some clones in this sample may be carry-over from other donors' samples. Sequencing used whole blood, obtained in connection with sensitization to the hapten diphenylcyclopropenone (DPC). CDR3: CASSTSGANQETQYF. The CDR3, as DNA: TGCGCCAGCAGCACTAGCGGGGCCAATCAAGAGACCCAGTACTTC.